The T cell receptor beta chain under discussion was sequenced for a study of OX40 agonist ivuxolimab in advanced cancers. CDR1 is MDHEN, CDR2 SYDVKM, per germline. The length of the CDR3 is 14 residues. V was trimmed by 5 bases and J by 4 bases, leaving 12 bases between them. Using immunoSEQ multiplex PCR, the repertoire was profiled, and TCRdb retains in-frame clones only, with some absent. Of some 68,000 clones in the sample, about nine tenths are singletons; the top ten hold 4% to 5%. The rearrangement links TRBV28 to TRBJ1-3; TRBD1 is a possible D gene (6 bases). The source of this sequence is an adult with an advanced solid tumor such as melanoma, head and neck, liver or kidney cancer. The source material was CD4+ or CD8+ T cells sorted from blood, sampled in a trial of the OX40 agonist ivuxolimab. This CDR3 reads CASSPPDRGNTIYF. CDR3 bases: TGTGCCAGCAGTCCCCCAGACAGGGGAAACACCATATATTTT.